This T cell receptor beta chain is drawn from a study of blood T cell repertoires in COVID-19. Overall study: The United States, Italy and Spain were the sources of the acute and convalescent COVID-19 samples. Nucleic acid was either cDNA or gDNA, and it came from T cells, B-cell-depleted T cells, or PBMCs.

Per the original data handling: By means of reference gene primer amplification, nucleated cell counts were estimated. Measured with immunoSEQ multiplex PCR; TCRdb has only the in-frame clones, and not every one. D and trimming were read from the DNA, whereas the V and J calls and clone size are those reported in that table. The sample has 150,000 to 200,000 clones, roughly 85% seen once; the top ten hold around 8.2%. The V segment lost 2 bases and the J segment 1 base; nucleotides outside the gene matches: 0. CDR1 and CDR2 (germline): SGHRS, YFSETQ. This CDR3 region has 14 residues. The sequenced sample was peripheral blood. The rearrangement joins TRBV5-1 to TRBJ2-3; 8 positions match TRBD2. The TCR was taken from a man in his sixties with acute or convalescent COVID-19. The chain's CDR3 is CASSLAGGTDTQYF. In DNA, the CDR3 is TGCGCCAGCAGCTTAGCGGGGGGCACAGATACGCAGTATTTT.